This paragraph covers one T cell receptor beta chain sequence. Its antigen remains unknown. Other DNA sequences in the same sample also yield this CDR3. This record belongs to a study of shared clonotypes between healthy human individuals. Findings and caveats of the study: The rarefaction results pointed to incomplete sorted-subset sequencing despite large depth.

Sequenced by immunoSEQ multiplex PCR; TCRdb stores in-frame clones only, minus some. Of some 2,500,000 clones in the sample, around 90% were seen once. Healthy HIV-negative adults without recent acute infections or vaccinations served as donors. Researchers partitioned CD4+ cells into CD45RA+ naive and CD45RA-negative memory subsets. Unmatched junction bases numbered 5, after V lost 0 bases and J lost 7 bases. The V gene's germline CDR1 is GTSNPN and CDR2 SVGIG (reference sequence). CDR3 size: 14 residues. The material sequenced was naive CD4+ T cells from PBMCs. The subset denotes: CD45RA+ positively selected. This rearrangement joins TRBV30 to TRBJ1-4; 7 positions agree with TRBD1. This clonotype was sampled from a man aged 18-30 years in good health. Some clones in this sample may be carry-over from other donors' samples. The CDR3 loop reads CAWSVQGGGEKLFF. For the CDR3, the DNA is TGTGCCTGGAGTGTACAAGGGGGCGGTGAAAAACTGTTTTTT.